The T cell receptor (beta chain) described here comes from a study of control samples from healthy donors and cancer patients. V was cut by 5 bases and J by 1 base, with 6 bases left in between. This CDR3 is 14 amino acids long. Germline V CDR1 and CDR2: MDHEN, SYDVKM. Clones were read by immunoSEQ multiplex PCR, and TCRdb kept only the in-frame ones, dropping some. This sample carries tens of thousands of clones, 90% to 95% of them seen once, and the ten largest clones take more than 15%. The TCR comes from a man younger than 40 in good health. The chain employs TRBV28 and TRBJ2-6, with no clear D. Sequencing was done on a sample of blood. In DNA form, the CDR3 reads TGTGCCAGCAGTGGTCTATCTGGGGCCAACGTCCTGACTTTC. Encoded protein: CASSGLSGANVLTF.